This TCR beta chain stems from a study of T cell changes during pregnancy in multiple sclerosis. CDR1 is SGHDT, CDR2 YYEEEE, per germline. V lost 0 bases to trimming and J lost 6 bases, with 11 bases between them. This CDR3 has 14 residues. TCRdb's table, derived via immunoSEQ multiplex PCR, lists solely in-frame clones and lacks some. The data contain 55,000 to 70,000 clones, around 85% of them singletons. The receptor comes from a female donor with multiple sclerosis, enrolled in a pregnancy study. The genes are TRBV5-6 and TRBJ2-3; no reliable D call. The sample here was CD4+ T cells from peripheral blood mononuclear cells, taken in the third trimester of pregnancy. In DNA, the CDR3 is TGTGCCAGCAGCTTGGTAGCTTCCGGGGATACGCAGTATTTT. Amino acid sequence: CASSLVASGDTQYF.